The rows below give T cell receptor beta chains drawn from one sample of a study of T cell responses to AZD1222 COVID-19 vaccine. Assay: immunoSEQ multiplex PCR; the TCRdb copy retains only in-frame clones and omits some. Here the sample spans approximately 93,000 clones, roughly 90% being singletons. The starting material was peripheral blood, obtained 28 days after the second AZD1222 dose. These receptor sequences come from an adult who received the AZD1222 COVID-19 vaccine. Each CDR3 is given with its conserved first and last residue. Fields, in order: J gene, V gene, D gene, CDR3 length, CDR3 protein. D genes are given only for firm matches.

>TRBJ1-1|TRBV30|-|13
CAWSVSSTTEAFF
>TRBJ1-2|TRBV28|-|13
CASVSGSPYGYTF
>TRBJ2-6|TRBV18|-|14
CASSQGTGANVLTF
>TRBJ1-3|TRBV11-3|-|14
CASSLGASGNTIYF
>TRBJ2-1|TRBV27|-|12
CASSLIGNEQFF
>TRBJ1-4|TRBV5-5|TRBD1|16
CASSPTGGATNEKLFF
>TRBJ1-2|TRBV2|-|15
CAVLNWGADNYGYTF
>TRBJ1-5|TRBV29-1|TRBD1|13
CSVVTGVGQPQHF
>TRBJ1-4|TRBV12-3/TRBV12-4|-|13
CASSLPPAEKLFF
>TRBJ2-1|TRBV4-1|-|14
CASSPPQGINEQFF
>TRBJ1-2|TRBV11-1|-|14
CASSLERGAMGYTF
>TRBJ2-3|TRBV5-1|-|14
CASLRDSRTDTQYF
>TRBJ1-5|TRBV19|-|13
CASAARVRQPQHF
>TRBJ1-2|TRBV11-2|-|13
CASSLAGTPGYTF
>TRBJ1-1|TRBV18|TRBD1|16
CASSYDGTGRHTEAFF
>TRBJ1-6|TRBV6-6|-|15
CASSAQSSYNSPLHF
>TRBJ1-2|TRBV11-2|TRBD1|14
CASSLIRDSNGYTF
>TRBJ1-5|TRBV6-5|-|13
CASRDPLKQPQHF
>TRBJ1-2|TRBV11-2|-|16
CASSLGPGPNNYGYTF
>TRBJ2-1|TRBV19|-|14
CASSILGGGGEQFF
>TRBJ1-1|TRBV11-2|-|16
CASSLDGFGGGTEAFF
>TRBJ1-6|TRBV27|-|16
CASSSRQGAYNSPLHF
>TRBJ1-4|TRBV7-6|-|16
CASSLLSGTNVEKLFF
>TRBJ1-5|TRBV9|-|14
CASSYGNSNQPQHF
>TRBJ2-1|TRBV9|TRBD2|16
CASSPLRGSSYNEQFF
>TRBJ1-1|TRBV2|-|13
CASTENLNTEAFF
>TRBJ1-2|TRBV6-2/TRBV6-3|-|12
CASSHGSYGYTF
>TRBJ1-2|TRBV19|TRBD1|15
CASSKGTGRTYGYTF
>TRBJ1-2|TRBV27|TRBD1|15
CASRYRDSYNYGYTF
>TRBJ2-3|TRBV11-3|-|12
CASSSRPDTQYF
>TRBJ2-4|TRBV6-1|-|16
CASSEWGGAAKNIQYF
>TRBJ2-7|TRBV18|TRBD1|13
CASSAGQADEQYF
>TRBJ1-1|TRBV7-9|-|14
CASSLTGANTEAFF
>TRBJ2-5|TRBV4-3|-|15
CASSPWGAAGETQYF